This entry describes one TCR beta chain. Its antigen is unidentified. After autologous stem cell transplantation all patients relapsed, and prior brentuximab vedotin exposure differed between cohorts. The data derive from a study of PD-1 blockade in classical Hodgkin lymphoma. Overall study context: The study gave patients nivolumab 3 mg/kg intravenously every 2 weeks.

The table came from immunoSEQ multiplex PCR; TCRdb's copy has only in-frame clones and leaves some out. The profile shows almost 100,000 clones, over 85% of them singletons. Trimming cost V 6 bases and J 0 bases, with 12 bases left between them. The V gene's germline CDR1 is LNHDA and CDR2 SQIVND (reference sequence). This CDR3 is 15 amino acids long. General observations from the study: It was among complete responders that baseline diversity resembled that of newly diagnosed patients.

The starting material was peripheral blood mononuclear cells (PBMCs), obtained at baseline. The chain couples TRBV19 to TRBJ1-3, with TRBD1 as a possible D gene (5 bases). The receptor was isolated from a human donor with classical Hodgkin lymphoma. CDR3 region: CASSQQVSSGNTIYF. The CDR3 region has the DNA TGTGCCAGTAGCCAACAGGTGTCCTCTGGAAACACCATATATTTT.